This TCR beta chain was recovered during a study of cytomegalovirus exposure and HLA in healthy donors. Study-level points and caveats: CMV serostatus stood as the only immune exposure information on hand. Whilst most TCR sequences proved rare, a subset of public TCRs occurred across many donors.

Both 60 Vbeta primers and 13 Jbeta primers went into the PCR. Repertoires were generated with immunoSEQ multiplex PCR, while TCRdb's copy carries only in-frame clones and drops some. Of approximately 200,000 clones in the sample, about 80% were seen once. This CDR3 has 15 residues. V shed 0 bases and J 7 bases; nucleotides not matched to a gene: 4. In germline, CDR1 is LGHNA, CDR2 YSLEER. A note on this clone: Its specificity is unknown.

V and J are TRBV4-3 and TRBJ2-7, with 12 bases matching TRBD2. Material for sequencing was PBMCs. The receptor's source is a woman in her twenties or thirties in good health and CMV-seropositive. The chain's CDR3 is CASSQDGLAGGEQYF. In DNA, the CDR3 is TGCGCCAGCAGCCAAGATGGGCTAGCGGGAGGGGAGCAGTACTTC.